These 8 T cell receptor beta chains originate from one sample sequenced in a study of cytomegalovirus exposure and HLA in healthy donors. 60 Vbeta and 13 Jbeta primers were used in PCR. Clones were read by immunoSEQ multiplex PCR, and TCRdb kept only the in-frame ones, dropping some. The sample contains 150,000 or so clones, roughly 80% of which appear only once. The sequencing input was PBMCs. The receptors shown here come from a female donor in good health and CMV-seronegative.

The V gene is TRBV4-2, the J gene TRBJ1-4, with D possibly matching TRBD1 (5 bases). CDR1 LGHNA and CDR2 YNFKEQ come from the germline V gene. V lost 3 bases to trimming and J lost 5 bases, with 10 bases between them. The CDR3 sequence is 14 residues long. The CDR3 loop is CASSHREGNEKLFF. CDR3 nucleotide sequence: TGTGCCAGCAGCCACAGGGAGGGGAATGAAAAACTGTTTTTT.

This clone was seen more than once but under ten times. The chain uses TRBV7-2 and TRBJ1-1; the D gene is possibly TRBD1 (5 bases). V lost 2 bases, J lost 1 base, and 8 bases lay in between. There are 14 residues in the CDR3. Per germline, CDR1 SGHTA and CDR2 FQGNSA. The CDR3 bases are TGTGCCAGCAGCTTATCTGGGGCGAACACTGAAGCTTTCTTT. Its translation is CASSLSGANTEAFF.

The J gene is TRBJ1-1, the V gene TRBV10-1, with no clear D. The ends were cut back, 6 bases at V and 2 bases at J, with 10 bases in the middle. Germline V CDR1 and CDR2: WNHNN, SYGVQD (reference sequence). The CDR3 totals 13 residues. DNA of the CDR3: TGCGCCAGCAGCCCGGGAGGTAACACTGAAGCTTTCTTT. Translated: CASSPGGNTEAFF.

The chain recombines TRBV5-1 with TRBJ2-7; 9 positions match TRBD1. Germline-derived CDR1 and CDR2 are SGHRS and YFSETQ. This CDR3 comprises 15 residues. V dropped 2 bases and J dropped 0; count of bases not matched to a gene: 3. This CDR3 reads CASSLRDRDSYEQYF. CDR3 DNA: TGCGCCAGCAGCTTACGGGACAGGGACTCCTACGAGCAGTACTTC.

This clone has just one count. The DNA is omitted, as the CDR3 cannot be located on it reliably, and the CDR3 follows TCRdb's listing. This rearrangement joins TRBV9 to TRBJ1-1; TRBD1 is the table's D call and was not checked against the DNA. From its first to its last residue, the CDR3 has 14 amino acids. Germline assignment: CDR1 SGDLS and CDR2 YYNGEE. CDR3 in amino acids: CASSSEEWGTGTFF.

This CDR3 reads CASRGGWLAYEQYF. The CDR3 DNA reads as TGTGCCAGCAGGGGCGGGTGGCTAGCCTACGAGCAGTACTTC. The chain uses TRBV6-6 and TRBJ2-7; D might be TRBD2 (5 bases). Per the germline V gene, CDR1 is MNHNY and CDR2 is SVGAGI (reference sequence). The V end was cut by 6 bases, the J end by 2 bases, with 14 bases between. This CDR3 comprises 14 residues.

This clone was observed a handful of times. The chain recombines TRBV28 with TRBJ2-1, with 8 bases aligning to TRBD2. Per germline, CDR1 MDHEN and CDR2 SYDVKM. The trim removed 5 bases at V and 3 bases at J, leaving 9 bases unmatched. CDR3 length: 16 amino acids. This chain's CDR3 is CASSATPGLGYNEQFF. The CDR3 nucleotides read TGTGCCAGCAGTGCCACTCCGGGACTAGGCTACAATGAGCAGTTCTTC. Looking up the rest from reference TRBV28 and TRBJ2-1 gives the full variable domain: DVKVTQSSRYLVKRTGEKVFLECVQDMDHENMFWYRQDPGLGLRLIYFSYDVKMKEKGDIPEGYSVSREKKERFSLILESASTNQTSMYLCASSATPGLGYNEQFFGPGTRLTVL.

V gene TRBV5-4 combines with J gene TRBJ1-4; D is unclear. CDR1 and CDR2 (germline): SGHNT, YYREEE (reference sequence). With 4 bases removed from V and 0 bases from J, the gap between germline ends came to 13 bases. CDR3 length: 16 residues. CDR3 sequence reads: CASSPGGTATNEKLFF. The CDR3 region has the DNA TGTGCCAGCAGCCCTGGAGGCACCGCAACTAATGAAAAACTGTTTTTT.